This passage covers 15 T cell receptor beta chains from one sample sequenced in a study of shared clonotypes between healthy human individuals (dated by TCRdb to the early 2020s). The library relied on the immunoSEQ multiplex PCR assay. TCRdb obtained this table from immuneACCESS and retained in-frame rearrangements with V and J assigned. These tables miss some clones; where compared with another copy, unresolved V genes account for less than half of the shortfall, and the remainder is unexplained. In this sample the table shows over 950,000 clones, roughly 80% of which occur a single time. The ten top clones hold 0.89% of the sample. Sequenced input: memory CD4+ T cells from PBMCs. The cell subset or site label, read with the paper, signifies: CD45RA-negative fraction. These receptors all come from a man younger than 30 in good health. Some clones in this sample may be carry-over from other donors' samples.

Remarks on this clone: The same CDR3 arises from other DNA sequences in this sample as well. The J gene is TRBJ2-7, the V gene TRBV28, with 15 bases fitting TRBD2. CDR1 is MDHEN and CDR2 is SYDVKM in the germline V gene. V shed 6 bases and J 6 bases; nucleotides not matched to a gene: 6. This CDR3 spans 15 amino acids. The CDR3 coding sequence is TGTGCCAGCAGCTCCTTGGGACTAGCGGGAGGCGAGCAGTACTTC. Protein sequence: CASSSLGLAGGEQYF.

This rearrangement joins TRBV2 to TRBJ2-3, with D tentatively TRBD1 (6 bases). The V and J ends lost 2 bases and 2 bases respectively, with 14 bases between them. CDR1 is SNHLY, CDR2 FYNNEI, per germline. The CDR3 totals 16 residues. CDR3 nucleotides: TGTGCCAGCAGTGAACTTCAGGGGCCGTACACAGATACGCAGTATTTT. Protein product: CASSELQGPYTDTQYF.

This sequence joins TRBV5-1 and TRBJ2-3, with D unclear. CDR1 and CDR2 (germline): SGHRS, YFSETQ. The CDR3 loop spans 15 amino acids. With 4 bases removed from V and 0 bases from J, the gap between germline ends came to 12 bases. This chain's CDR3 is CASSGWSASTDTQYF. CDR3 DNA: TGCGCCAGCAGCGGGTGGAGTGCAAGCACAGATACGCAGTATTTT. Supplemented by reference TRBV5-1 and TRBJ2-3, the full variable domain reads KAGVTQTPRYLIKTRGQQVTLSCSPISGHRSVSWYQQTPGQGLQFLFEYFSETQRNKGNFPGRFSGRQFSNSRSEMNVSTLELGDSALYLCASSGWSASTDTQYFGPGTRLTVL.

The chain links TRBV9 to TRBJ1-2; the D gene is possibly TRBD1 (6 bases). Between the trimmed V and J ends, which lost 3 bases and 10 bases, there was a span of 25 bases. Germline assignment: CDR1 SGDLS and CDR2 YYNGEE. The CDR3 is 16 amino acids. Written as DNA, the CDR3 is TGTGCCAGCAGCGACTTAGCCGCAGGGGAGTGGGTTGACTACACCTTC. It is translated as CASSDLAAGEWVDYTF.

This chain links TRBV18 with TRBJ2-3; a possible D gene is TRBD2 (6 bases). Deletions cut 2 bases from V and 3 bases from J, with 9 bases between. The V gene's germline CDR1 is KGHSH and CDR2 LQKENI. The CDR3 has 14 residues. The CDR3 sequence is CASSPSRETDTQYF. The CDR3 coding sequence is TGTGCCAGCTCACCATCCCGGGAGACAGATACGCAGTATTTT.

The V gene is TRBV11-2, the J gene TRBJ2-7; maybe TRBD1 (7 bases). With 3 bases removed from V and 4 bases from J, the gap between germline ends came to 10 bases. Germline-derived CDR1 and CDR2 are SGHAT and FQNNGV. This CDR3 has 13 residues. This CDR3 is CASSLGGQYEQYF. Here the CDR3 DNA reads TGTGCCAGCAGCTTGGGGGGACAGTACGAGCAGTACTTC.

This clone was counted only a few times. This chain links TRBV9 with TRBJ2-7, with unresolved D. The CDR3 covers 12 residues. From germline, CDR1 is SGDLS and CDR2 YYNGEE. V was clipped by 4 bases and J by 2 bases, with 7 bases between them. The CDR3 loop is CASSSNPYEQYF. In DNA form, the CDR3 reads TGTGCCAGCAGCTCAAATCCCTACGAGCAGTACTTC.

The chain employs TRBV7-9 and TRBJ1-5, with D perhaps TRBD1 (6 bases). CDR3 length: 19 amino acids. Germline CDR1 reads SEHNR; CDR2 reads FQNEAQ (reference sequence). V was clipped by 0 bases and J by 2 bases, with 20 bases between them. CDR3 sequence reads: CASSLAPAGAARGNQPQHF. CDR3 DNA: TGTGCCAGCAGCTTAGCTCCGGCAGGGGCCGCCAGGGGCAATCAGCCCCAGCATTTT.

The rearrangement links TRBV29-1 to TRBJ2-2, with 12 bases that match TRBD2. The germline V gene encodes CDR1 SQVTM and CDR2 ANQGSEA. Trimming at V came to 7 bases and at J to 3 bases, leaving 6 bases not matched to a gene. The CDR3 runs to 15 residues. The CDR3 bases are TGCAGCGGGGGGCTAGCGGGAGGGCACACCGGGGAGCTGTTTTTT. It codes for CSGGLAGGHTGELFF.

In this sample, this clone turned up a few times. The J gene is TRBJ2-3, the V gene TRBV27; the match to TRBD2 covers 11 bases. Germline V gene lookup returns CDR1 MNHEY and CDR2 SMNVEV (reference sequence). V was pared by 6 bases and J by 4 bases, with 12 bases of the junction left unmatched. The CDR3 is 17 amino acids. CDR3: CASSSRGLAGGPDTQYF. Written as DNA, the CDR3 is TGTGCCAGCAGCTCTCGTGGACTAGCGGGCGGCCCAGATACGCAGTATTTT.

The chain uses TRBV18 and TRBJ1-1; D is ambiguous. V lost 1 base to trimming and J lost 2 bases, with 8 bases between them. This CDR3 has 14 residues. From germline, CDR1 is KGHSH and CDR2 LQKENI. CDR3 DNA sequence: TGTGCCAGCTCACCACGGGAAACAAACACTGAAGCTTTCTTT. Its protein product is CASSPRETNTEAFF.

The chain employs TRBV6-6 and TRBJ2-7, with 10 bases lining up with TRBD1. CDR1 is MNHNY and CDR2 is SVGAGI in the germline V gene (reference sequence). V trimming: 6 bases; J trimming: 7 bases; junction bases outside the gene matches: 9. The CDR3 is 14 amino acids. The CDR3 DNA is TGTGCCAGCAGGACCCGACAGGGGGCGAGGGAGCAGTACTTC. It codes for CASRTRQGAREQYF.

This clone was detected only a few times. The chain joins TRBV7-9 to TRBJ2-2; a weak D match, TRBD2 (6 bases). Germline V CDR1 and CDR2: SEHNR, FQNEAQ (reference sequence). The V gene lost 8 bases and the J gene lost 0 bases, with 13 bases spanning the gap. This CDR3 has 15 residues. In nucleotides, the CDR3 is TGTGCCAGCGAGCCGACTAGGGCGAACACCGGGGAGCTGTTTTTT. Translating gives CASEPTRANTGELFF.

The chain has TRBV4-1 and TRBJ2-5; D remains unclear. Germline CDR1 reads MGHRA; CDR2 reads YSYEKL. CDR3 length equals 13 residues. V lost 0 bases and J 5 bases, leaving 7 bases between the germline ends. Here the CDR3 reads CASSQDSPETQYF. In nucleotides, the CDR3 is TGCGCCAGCAGCCAAGATAGCCCCGAGACCCAGTACTTC.

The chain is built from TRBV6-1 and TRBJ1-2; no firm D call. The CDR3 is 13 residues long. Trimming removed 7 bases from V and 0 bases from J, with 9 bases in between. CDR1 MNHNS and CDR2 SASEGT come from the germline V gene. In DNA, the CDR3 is TGTGCCAGCACAGGTTCAGCTAACTATGGCTACACCTTC. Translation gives CASTGSANYGYTF.